This TCR beta chain was identified in a study of cytomegalovirus exposure and HLA in healthy donors. Turning to the study itself: There were 117 million unique TCR beta sequences, drawn from approximately 190 million T cells, in an earlier analysis.

It was with 60 Vbeta and 13 Jbeta primers that the PCR ran. The protocol was immunoSEQ multiplex PCR, while the TCRdb copy is restricted to in-frame clones and leaves out a portion. The table has 100,000 to 120,000 clones, under 85% seen once. V was pared by 3 bases and J by 7 bases, with 15 bases between. Germline CDR1 and CDR2: SGHTA and FQGNSA. This CDR3 region has 14 residues. What was sequenced was PBMCs. The source of this sequence is a woman between 40 and 50 years old in good health and CMV-seropositive. The V gene is TRBV7-2, the J gene TRBJ1-2; D remains unclear. CDR3 DNA sequence: TGTGCCAGCAGCTTTCCCCAAGAGTACAGTGGCTACACCTTC. It specifies CASSFPQEYSGYTF.